This T cell receptor (beta chain) appears in the sequencing data of a study of human T cells and chemical hapten exposure. Study as a whole: Yields of TCR per sample differed, chiefly owing to small differences in pooled library volume.

From the RACE reads, TCRdb called clonotypes with MiXCR, one entry per CDR3 protein. The table lists roughly 250,000 distinct CDR3 sequences, about 9% of them singletons. From germline, CDR1 is LGHNA and CDR2 YSLEER. Losses at the gene ends were 1 base for V and 3 bases for J; bases not matched to a gene: 12. This CDR3 is built from 17 residues. Study-wide points: Counts of TCRs above 1 in 1000 frequency stayed unchanged with DPC sensitization. Healthy people's immune response may differ from that of the donors, who had alopecia.

Time point in this sample: pre-sensitization, week 0. Treatment of the sample: therapeutic diphenylcyclopropenone sensitization with weekly scalp DPC. This clonotype was seen more than once but under ten times. Its antigen is unknown. The rearrangement joins TRBV4-3 to TRBJ2-7, with 7 positions matching TRBD1. The starting material was whole blood, obtained in connection with sensitization to the hapten diphenylcyclopropenone (DPC). This TCR was sampled from a woman between 40 and 55 years old with alopecia areata. Some clones in this sample may be carry-over from other donors' samples. Here the CDR3 reads CASSQATQVAGGYEQYF. The CDR3 nucleotides read TGCGCCAGCAGCCAAGCAACGCAGGTGGCAGGGGGCTACGAGCAGTACTTC.